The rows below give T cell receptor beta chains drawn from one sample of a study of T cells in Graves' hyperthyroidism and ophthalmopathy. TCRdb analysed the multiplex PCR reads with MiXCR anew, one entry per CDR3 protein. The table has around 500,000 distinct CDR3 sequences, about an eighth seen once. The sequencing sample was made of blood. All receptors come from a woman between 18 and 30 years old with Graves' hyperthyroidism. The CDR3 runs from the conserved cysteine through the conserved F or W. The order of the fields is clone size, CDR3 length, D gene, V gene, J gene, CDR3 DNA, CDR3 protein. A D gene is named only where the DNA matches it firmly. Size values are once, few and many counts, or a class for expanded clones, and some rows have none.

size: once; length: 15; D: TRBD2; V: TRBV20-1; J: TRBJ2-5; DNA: TGCAGTGCCCCCCGGGCTAGCGGGACCAGGGAGACCCAGTACTTC; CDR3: CSAPRASGTRETQYF
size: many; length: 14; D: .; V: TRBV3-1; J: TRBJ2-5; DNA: TGTGCCAGCAGCCAAGGGAGATCCGGGGAGACCCAGTACTTC; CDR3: CASSQGRSGETQYF
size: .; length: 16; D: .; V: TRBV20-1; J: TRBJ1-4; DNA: TGCAGTGCTAGAGATCGGGGCGGGGCAACTAATGAAAAACTGTTTTTT; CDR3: CSARDRGGATNEKLFF
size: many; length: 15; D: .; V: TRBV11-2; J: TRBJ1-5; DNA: TGTGCCAGCAGCCGAGCGGGGGGCGTCAATCAGCCCCAGCATTTT; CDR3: CASSRAGGVNQPQHF
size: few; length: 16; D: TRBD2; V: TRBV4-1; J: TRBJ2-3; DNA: TGCGCCAGCAGCCAAGGTATAGCGGGAGGGCAAGATACGCAGTATTTT; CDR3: CASSQGIAGGQDTQYF
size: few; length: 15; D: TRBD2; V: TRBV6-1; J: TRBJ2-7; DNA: TGTGCCAGCCATGTTCAACCGGGACTAGCGGGGGAGCAGTACTTC; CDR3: CASHVQPGLAGEQYF
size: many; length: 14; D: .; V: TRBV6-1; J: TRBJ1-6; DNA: TGTGCCAGCAGTGAAGGACAGATTAATTCACCCCTCCACTTT; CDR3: CASSEGQINSPLHF
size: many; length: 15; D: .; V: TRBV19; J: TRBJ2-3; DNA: TGTGCCAGTAGTATAGCAGCGGCCGGGGGAGATACGCAGTATTTT; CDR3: CASSIAAAGGDTQYF
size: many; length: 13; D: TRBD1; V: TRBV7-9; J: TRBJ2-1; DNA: TGTGCCAGCAGCTGGGACAGCTACAATGAGCAGTTCTTC; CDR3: CASSWDSYNEQFF
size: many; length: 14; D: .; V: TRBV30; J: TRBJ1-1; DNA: TGTGCCTGGAGTGTACCCGGGAGGGCGGTTTCGGCTTTCTTT; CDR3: CAWSVPGRAVSAFF
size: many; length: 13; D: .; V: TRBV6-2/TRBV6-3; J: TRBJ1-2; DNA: TGTGCCAGCAGTTACGAGCGCAGTTATGGCTACACCTTC; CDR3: CASSYERSYGYTF
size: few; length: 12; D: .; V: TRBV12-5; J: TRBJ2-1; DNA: TGTGCTAGTTCTCTACAAAACAATGAGCAGTTCTTC; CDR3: CASSLQNNEQFF
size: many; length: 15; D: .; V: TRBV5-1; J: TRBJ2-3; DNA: TGCGCCAGCAGCGGGGAAGGCAGAACCACAGATACGCAGTATTTT; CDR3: CASSGEGRTTDTQYF
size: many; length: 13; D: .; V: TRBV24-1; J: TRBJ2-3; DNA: TGTGCCACTCGAACAGGAGGGGGAGATACGCAGTATTTT; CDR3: CATRTGGGDTQYF
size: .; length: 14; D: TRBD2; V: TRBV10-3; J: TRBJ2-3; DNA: TGTGCCATCAGTTTAGCGGGATCCACAGATACGCAGTATTTT; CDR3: CAISLAGSTDTQYF
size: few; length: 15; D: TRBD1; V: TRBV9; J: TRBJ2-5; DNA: TGTGCCAGCAGCGTAGCCCCGGACAGGATAGAGACCCAGTACTTC; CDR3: CASSVAPDRIETQYF
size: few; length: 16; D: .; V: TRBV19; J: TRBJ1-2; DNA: TGTGCCAGTAGTACCCGAGGCCACCGACAGTTCTATGGCTACACCTTC; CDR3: CASSTRGHRQFYGYTF
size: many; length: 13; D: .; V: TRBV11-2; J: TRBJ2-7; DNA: TGTGCCAGCAGCTTAGAGGCGGGCTACGAGCAGTACTTC; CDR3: CASSLEAGYEQYF
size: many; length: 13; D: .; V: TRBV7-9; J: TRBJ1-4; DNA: TGTGCCAGCAGCCTCCAGGGCCTCGAAAAACTGTTTTTT; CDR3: CASSLQGLEKLFF
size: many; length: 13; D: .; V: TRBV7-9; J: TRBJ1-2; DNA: TGTGCCAGCAGCCTCGGTCGGGCGGATGGCTACACCTTC; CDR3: CASSLGRADGYTF
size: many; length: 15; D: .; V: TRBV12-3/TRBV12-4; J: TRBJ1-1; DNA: TGTGCCAGCAGCTTCACAGGGAGCGTGAACACTGAAGCTTTCTTT; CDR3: CASSFTGSVNTEAFF
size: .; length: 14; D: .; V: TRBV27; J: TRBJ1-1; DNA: TGTGCCAGCAGTTCCCATCCAAGTGGCACTGAAGCTTTCTTT; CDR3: CASSSHPSGTEAFF
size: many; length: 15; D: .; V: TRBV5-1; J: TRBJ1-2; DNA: TGCGCCAGCAGCACCCGCCTCGACAGCAACTATGGCTACACCTTC; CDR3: CASSTRLDSNYGYTF
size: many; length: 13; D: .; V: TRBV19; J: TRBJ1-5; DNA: TGTGCCAGTAGTACCCAGGGTTATCAGCCCCAGCATTTT; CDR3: CASSTQGYQPQHF
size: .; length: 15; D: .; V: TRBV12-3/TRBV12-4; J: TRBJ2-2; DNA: TGTGCCAGCAGTCCGTGGGGGGCGGACACCGGGGAGCTGTTTTTT; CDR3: CASSPWGADTGELFF
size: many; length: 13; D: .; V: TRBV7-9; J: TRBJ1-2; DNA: TGTGCCAGCAGTTACGGGACGGGCTATGGCTACACCTTC; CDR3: CASSYGTGYGYTF
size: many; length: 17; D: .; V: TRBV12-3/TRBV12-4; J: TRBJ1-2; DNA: TGTGCCAGCACTAAGGGCCAGGGGCATTTAGACCTCTATGGCTACACCTTC; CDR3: CASTKGQGHLDLYGYTF
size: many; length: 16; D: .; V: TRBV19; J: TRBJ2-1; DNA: TGTGCCAGTAGTCTCGGGACGGGAACGGTTAGGAATGAGCAGTTCTTC; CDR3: CASSLGTGTVRNEQFF